The clone carrying this T cell receptor beta chain occurred once. The data were taken from a study of cytotoxic CD8 clonotypes in ibrutinib-treated CLL. Study at large: Partial responders around 24, complete 2; 12 progressed and some 15 stayed in remission by median around 71 months.

Repertoires were generated with immunoSEQ multiplex PCR, while TCRdb's copy carries only in-frame clones and drops some. The table includes around 300,000 clones, roughly 85% detected once. Material: PBMCs, obtained before ibrutinib treatment. This clonotype originated in a human donor with chronic lymphocytic leukemia.

CDR3 sequence: CASSQDPTPSTDTQYF. For the CDR3, the DNA is TGCGCCAGCAGCCAAGACCCGACCCCTAGCACAGATACGCAGTATTTT. J is TRBJ2-3 and V is TRBV4-3; no clear D. V shed 0 bases and J shed 0 bases, with 10 bases lying between them. The V gene's germline CDR1 is LGHNA and CDR2 YSLEER. The CDR3 has 16 residues.